These 8 T cell receptor beta chains were all obtained from the same sample, sequenced in a study of T cells in Graves' hyperthyroidism and ophthalmopathy. Amplification of TCR beta CDR3 regions was performed using RNA transcripts as template. HTBI primers were employed in a first-round RT-PCR of the TCR CDR3. MiXCR, applied by TCRdb to the multiplex PCR reads, yields one record per CDR3 protein. The sample carries some 600,000 distinct CDR3 sequences, approximately 15% recorded once. The sequenced sample consisted of blood. Every receptor here comes from a woman aged 30 to 39 with Graves' hyperthyroidism that later progressed to Graves' ophthalmopathy.

The chain carries TRBV3-1 and TRBJ2-1; 7 bases map to TRBD2. Germline V lookup: CDR1 LGHDT, CDR2 YNNKEL (reference sequence). This CDR3 spans 15 amino acids. The V segment lost 0 bases and the J segment 11 bases; nucleotides outside the gene matches: 10. The CDR3, as DNA: TGTGCCAGCAGCCAAGAGGAGGGAGGGGCCCGTAAGCAGTTCTTC. It encodes CASSQEEGGARKQFF.

This clonotype was seen only a few times. This rearrangement joins TRBV14 to TRBJ2-1; tentative D call: TRBD2 (6 bases). The CDR3 consists of 14 residues. V gave up 4 bases and J gave up 7 bases, with 14 bases separating them. Per germline, CDR1 SGHDN and CDR2 FVKESK. The CDR3 region has the DNA TGTGCCAGCAGCCCGAGACTAGTGGGGAATGAGCAGTTCTTC. Its protein is CASSPRLVGNEQFF.

The chain is built from TRBV24-1 and TRBJ2-1, with 11 bases identical to TRBD2. Germline-derived CDR1 and CDR2 are KGHDR and SFDVKD. The CDR3 has 18 residues. Losses at the gene ends were 2 bases for V and 1 base for J; bases not matched to a gene: 6. CDR3 residues: CATSDSRTSGSSYNEQFF. For the CDR3, the DNA is TGTGCCACCAGTGATTCGAGGACTAGCGGGTCTTCCTACAATGAGCAGTTCTTC.

This clonotype has only a few counts. The chain couples TRBV7-9 to TRBJ2-4, with TRBD1 matching 7 bases. The germline CDR1 and CDR2 sequences are SEHNR and FQNEAQ (reference sequence). The CDR3 runs to 13 residues. Trimming removed 4 bases from V and 9 bases from J; junction bases left unmatched: 6. CDR3 coding DNA: TGTGCCAGCAGCTCGGCAGGGGGAAGCATTCAGTACTTC. This encodes CASSSAGGSIQYF.

There are many counts of this clonotype. This may arise from a read error, as a much more abundant clone is one base away. The chain uses TRBV10-3 and TRBJ1-4, with D hard to call. Per the germline V gene, CDR1 is ENHRY and CDR2 is SYGVKD. This CDR3 is built from 15 residues. Written as DNA, the CDR3 is TGTGCCATCAGTGAATCAGGAGTATCTAATAAAAAACTGTTTTTT. As protein: CAISESGVSNKKLFF.

This clonotype was found many times. J is TRBJ2-7 and V is TRBV10-3; 11 positions match TRBD1. This CDR3 spans 15 amino acids. Germline V gives CDR1 ENHRY, CDR2 SYGVKD. Germline trimming cut 7 bases from V and 1 base from J; bases unmatched to any gene: 6. The CDR3 reads CAINNRDRGSYEQYF. The CDR3 DNA reads as TGTGCCATCAATAACCGGGACAGGGGGTCCTACGAGCAGTACTTC.

This clonotype was detected many times. V is TRBV28 and J is TRBJ2-3, with 10 bases fitting TRBD1. This CDR3 is 15 amino acids long. After removal of 4 bases from V and 4 bases from J, the junction contained 5 bases not matched to a gene. Germline V lookup: CDR1 MDHEN, CDR2 SYDVKM. The CDR3 region has the DNA TGTGCCAGCAGTTCGGGACAGGGGACGTCAGATACGCAGTATTTT. It codes for CASSSGQGTSDTQYF.

In DNA form, the CDR3 reads TGTGCCAGCAGCCACCGGACTAGCGGGAGTATAGATACGCAGTATTTT. It encodes CASSHRTSGSIDTQYF. The V call is TRBV3-1, the J call TRBJ2-3, with TRBD2 identical over 13 bases. The CDR3 sequence is 16 residues long. Trimming at V came to 3 bases and at J to 5 bases, leaving 5 bases not matched to a gene. Germline V CDR1 and CDR2: LGHDT, YNNKEL (reference sequence).